This T cell receptor beta chain originates from a study of T cell clonotyping in hematopoietic cell transplantation. The study's findings and limits: After transplant, recipient diversity fell while pathologically expanded clonotypes grew through day 180. Higher Inverse Simpson Index values in graft donor and pretransplant recipient predicted broader posttransplant TCR diversity.

As to this clone: What it binds is unknown.

CDR1 and CDR2 from the germline V gene are LGHNA and YSLEER. V shed 2 bases and J shed 8 bases, with 10 bases lying between them. This CDR3 has 14 amino acids. The table came from immunoSEQ multiplex PCR; TCRdb's copy has only in-frame clones and leaves some out. The sample records approximately 44,000 clones, 90% to 95% being singletons. The chain carries TRBV4-3 and TRBJ1-6; D gene uncertain. The sequenced sample consisted of peripheral blood mononuclear cells. The receptor's source is a woman aged 45-65 years in good health. Some clones in this sample may be carry-over from other donors' samples. CDR3 sequence: CASSQWFYDSPLHF. CDR3 bases: TGCGCCAGCAGCCAATGGTTTTATGATTCACCCCTCCACTTT.